This T cell receptor beta chain was recorded in a study of regulatory T cells in long-lasting Graves disease. At least ten counts were recorded for this clonotype. Relying on iRepertoire HTBI primers and Arm-PCR of CDR3 regions, the team built TCR beta libraries. Using its own MiXCR run on the multiplex PCR reads, TCRdb lists one record per CDR3 protein. The table lists some 500,000 distinct CDR3 sequences, roughly 13% of them singletons. The time point is: newly diagnosed GD, antithyroid drugs for less than 3 months. After RNA was extracted from PBMCs, the TCR library was made from it. The CDR3 extends over 14 amino acids. The germline V gene encodes CDR1 GTSNPN and CDR2 SVGIG (reference sequence). Trimming removed 3 bases at V and 10 bases at J, with 18 bases between. The sample was also linked to a second study, of T cells in Graves' hyperthyroidism and ophthalmopathy.

The chain is built from TRBV30 and TRBJ1-4; D unclear. Specimen: peripheral blood mononuclear cells (PBMCs), collected at new diagnosis, from a patient treated with antithyroid drugs. This TCR derives from a man aged 25 to 40 with Graves disease. The CDR3 coding sequence is TGTGCCTGGAGGCCTCCGACGGGAGGTGGAAAACTGTTTTTT. Its translation: CAWRPPTGGGKLFF.